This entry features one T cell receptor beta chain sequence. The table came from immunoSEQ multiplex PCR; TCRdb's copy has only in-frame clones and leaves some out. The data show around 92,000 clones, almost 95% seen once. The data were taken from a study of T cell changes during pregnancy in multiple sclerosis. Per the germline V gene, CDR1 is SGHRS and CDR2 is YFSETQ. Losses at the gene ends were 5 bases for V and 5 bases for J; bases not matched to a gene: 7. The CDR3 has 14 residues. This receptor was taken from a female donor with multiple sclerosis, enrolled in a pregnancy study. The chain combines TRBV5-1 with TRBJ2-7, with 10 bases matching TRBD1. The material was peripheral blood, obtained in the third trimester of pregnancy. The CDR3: CASSIRQGANEQYF. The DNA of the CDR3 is TGCGCCAGCAGTATCAGACAGGGGGCAAACGAGCAGTACTTC.